These 25 T cell receptor beta chains were all obtained from the same sample, sequenced in a study of T cells in tuberculosis. Method: immunoSEQ multiplex PCR; TCRdb's copy keeps in-frame clones and lacks some. This sample yields tens of thousands of clones, of which approximately 93% are seen a single time; approximately 8.2% belongs to the top ten. Sequences were obtained from PBMCs. These receptors came from a donor between 10 and 35 years old with latent tuberculosis or without tuberculosis infection.

The chain joins TRBV15 to TRBJ2-1; 7 bases agree with TRBD1. The CDR3 loop spans 15 amino acids. With V trimmed by 5 bases and J by 9 bases, 13 bases remained unmatched. The germline CDR1 and CDR2 sequences are LNHNV and YYDKDF (reference sequence). The CDR3 nucleotides read TGTGCCACCAGCTCCTCCAGGGGGTTTCATATTGAGCAGTTCTTC. Protein sequence: CATSSSRGFHIEQFF.

The chain combines TRBV6-1 with TRBJ1-5, with D uncertain. The CDR3 spans 13 residues. V was trimmed by 8 bases and J by 2 bases, leaving 10 bases between them. Looked up from germline, CDR1 is MNHNS and CDR2 is SASEGT. CDR3 in amino acids: CASRGTGNQPQHF. The CDR3 coding sequence is TGTGCCAGCCGCGGAACCGGCAATCAGCCCCAGCATTTT.

This clone occurred once. The rearrangement joins TRBV9 to TRBJ1-5; the D gene is possibly TRBD1 (6 bases). V was cut by 4 bases and J by 3 bases, with 11 bases left in between. CDR1 is SGDLS, CDR2 YYNGEE, per germline. CDR3 length equals 14 residues. For the CDR3, the DNA is TGTGCCAGCAGCTTGGACAGCCTCAATCAGCCCCAGCATTTT. It encodes CASSLDSLNQPQHF.

The chain links TRBV6-5 to TRBJ2-5, with D possibly TRBD2 on 5 matching bases. This CDR3 contains 15 residues. Trimming pared 5 bases from V and 4 bases from J, leaving 17 bases between. Germline CDR1 is MNHEY and CDR2 is SVGAGI. As DNA, the CDR3 is TGTGCCAGCAGTCCGGGGAACAGTTATCCAGAGACCCAGTACTTC. Encoded protein: CASSPGNSYPETQYF.

The chain uses TRBV7-9 and TRBJ1-1; 7 positions agree with TRBD1. V lost 1 base to trimming and J lost 3 bases; unmatched junction nucleotides: 8. CDR1 and CDR2 (germline): SEHNR, FQNEAQ (reference sequence). This CDR3 has 16 residues. The CDR3 here is CASSLVTGQGDTEAFF. Here the CDR3 DNA reads TGTGCCAGCAGCTTAGTCACGGGTCAGGGGGACACTGAAGCTTTCTTT.

The chain combines TRBV30 with TRBJ1-4; TRBD1 might be the D (6 bases). Germline lookup yields CDR1 GTSNPN and CDR2 SVGIG (reference sequence). V gave up 1 base and J gave up 11 bases, with 17 bases separating them. This CDR3 region has 14 residues. This CDR3 reads CAWSGQERVYKLFF. The CDR3 nucleotides read TGTGCCTGGAGTGGACAGGAGAGAGTGTATAAACTGTTTTTT.

The rearrangement links TRBV5-1 to TRBJ2-1, with 11 nucleotides matching TRBD2. Trimming cost V 1 base and J 0 bases; bases outside gene matches: 0. The germline V gene has CDR1 SGHRS and CDR2 YFSETQ. This CDR3 is built from 16 residues. The CDR3 loop reads CASSLTSGSSYNEQFF. The CDR3 DNA reads as TGCGCCAGCAGCTTGACTAGCGGGAGCTCCTACAATGAGCAGTTCTTC.

CDR3 DNA sequence: TGTGCCAGCAGTCCCGACAGGGGGATTCTTACTGAAGCTTTCTTT. The encoded protein is CASSPDRGILTEAFF. This chain connects TRBV27 to TRBJ1-1; the match to TRBD1 covers 9 bases. Losses at the gene ends were 5 bases for V and 5 bases for J; bases not matched to a gene: 9. The CDR3 contains 15 residues. Germline V gene lookup returns CDR1 MNHEY and CDR2 SMNVEV (reference sequence).

The chain uses TRBV9 and TRBJ2-7; maybe TRBD2 (6 bases). Germline V gene lookup returns CDR1 SGDLS and CDR2 YYNGEE. Trimming cost V 3 bases and J 1 base, with 14 bases left between them. This CDR3 is built from 15 residues. DNA of the CDR3: TGTGCCAGCAGCGCGGGGGACCCCGGGTCCTACGAGCAGTACTTC. This translates into CASSAGDPGSYEQYF.

The chain is built from TRBV14 and TRBJ2-5; the D gene is possibly TRBD2 (5 bases). Trimming took off 3 bases at V and 1 base at J, with 9 bases between the two ends. The CDR3 totals 14 residues. CDR1 and CDR2 from the germline V gene are SGHDN and FVKESK. As DNA, the CDR3 is TGTGCCAGCAGCCAGGAGCGGTTCCAAGAGACCCAGTACTTC. It specifies CASSQERFQETQYF.

The chain recombines TRBV18 with TRBJ1-2; D unclear. The germline CDR1 and CDR2 sequences are KGHSH and LQKENI. This CDR3 has 14 residues. Trimming left V 5 bases short and J 3 bases short, with 13 bases between. The CDR3 reads CASSIQTRDYGYTF. The CDR3 coding sequence is TGTGCCAGCTCAATCCAGACACGCGACTATGGCTACACCTTC.

The chain joins TRBV30 to TRBJ2-4, with TRBD2 matching over 12 bases. The V gene's germline CDR1 is GTSNPN and CDR2 SVGIG (reference sequence). V dropped 2 bases and J dropped 3; count of bases not matched to a gene: 2. The CDR3 has 15 residues. The CDR3 DNA follows: TGTGCCTGGAGTCTAGCGGGAGGGGGCAAAAACATTCAGTACTTC. Its translation is CAWSLAGGGKNIQYF.

This chain joins TRBV6-1 and TRBJ1-2; weak D call: TRBD1 (5 bases). The CDR3 is 13 residues long. Trimming took off 6 bases at V and 2 bases at J, with 10 bases between the two ends. The germline V gene encodes CDR1 MNHNS and CDR2 SASEGT. The CDR3 sequence: CASRYGGNYGYTF. CDR3 nucleotide sequence: TGTGCCAGCAGATACGGGGGGAACTATGGCTACACCTTC.

The chain combines TRBV9 with TRBJ2-7; D might be TRBD1 (7 bases). Trimming took off 2 bases at V and 1 base at J, with 13 bases between the two ends. CDR1 is SGDLS, CDR2 YYNGEE, per germline. The CDR3 consists of 15 residues. Here the CDR3 reads CASSVSAGGSYEQYF. DNA of the CDR3: TGTGCCAGCAGCGTTAGTGCAGGGGGGTCCTACGAGCAGTACTTC.

The chain employs TRBV7-8 and TRBJ2-3; D call uncertain. The V and J ends lost 3 bases and 4 bases respectively, with 11 bases between them. CDR1 SGHVS and CDR2 FQNEAQ come from the germline V gene. The CDR3 extends over 14 amino acids. CDR3 DNA sequence: TGTGCCAGCAGCTTGATATGGAGCGCAGATACGCAGTATTTT. Translation: CASSLIWSADTQYF.

V is TRBV5-6 and J is TRBJ2-7, with 9 nucleotides matching TRBD1. Germline CDR1 is SGHDT and CDR2 is YYEEEE. Trimming at V came to 6 bases and at J to 0 bases, leaving 10 bases not matched to a gene. The CDR3 loop spans 16 amino acids. CDR3: CASTVWTGVFSYEQYF. CDR3 nucleotides: TGTGCCAGCACCGTTTGGACAGGGGTCTTCTCCTACGAGCAGTACTTC.

The rearrangement uses TRBV2 and TRBJ2-7, with 9 bases lining up with TRBD2. The CDR3 runs to 14 residues. Germline loops: CDR1 SNHLY, CDR2 FYNNEI. Trimming at V came to 2 bases and at J to 4 bases, leaving 3 bases not matched to a gene. In DNA form, the CDR3 reads TGTGCCAGCAGTGAAAGCGGGAGGCTGTACGAGCAGTACTTC. Translated: CASSESGRLYEQYF.

This chain connects TRBV6-6 to TRBJ2-3, with a weak D call TRBD1 (5 bases). Germline values: CDR1 MNHNY, CDR2 SVGAGI (reference sequence). The length of the CDR3 is 14 residues. V lost 5 bases and J 4 bases, leaving 13 bases between the germline ends. The CDR3 sequence is CASSQGRWPDTQYF. The DNA of the CDR3 is TGTGCCAGCAGTCAGGGTCGATGGCCAGATACGCAGTATTTT.

The chain combines TRBV29-1 with TRBJ1-1, with a tentative D call TRBD1 (6 bases). Per the germline V gene, CDR1 is SQVTM and CDR2 is ANQGSEA. The V end was cut by 6 bases, the J end by 1 base, with 12 bases between. This CDR3 is 13 amino acids long. The CDR3 is CSVGTFKNTEAFF. The CDR3 region has the DNA TGCAGCGTCGGGACATTTAAGAACACTGAAGCTTTCTTT.

V gene TRBV29-1 combines with J gene TRBJ2-1; D unclear. Per germline, CDR1 SQVTM and CDR2 ANQGSEA. The V end lost 1 base, the J end lost 4 bases, and 5 bases lay between the germline ends. The CDR3 is made up of 12 amino acids. The CDR3 coding sequence is TGCAGCGTTGAAGGGCGGTACAATGAGCAGTTCTTC. Amino acids: CSVEGRYNEQFF.

The chain has TRBV4-2 and TRBJ2-5; 15 bases align to TRBD2. The CDR3 contains 16 residues. Germline CDR1 and CDR2: LGHNA and YNFKEQ. Trimming cost V 4 bases and J 5 bases; bases outside gene matches: 5. CDR3 region: CASSLGLAGGIETQYF. Here the CDR3 DNA reads TGTGCCAGCAGCCTGGGACTAGCGGGAGGAATCGAGACCCAGTACTTC.

This clone has just one count. V and J are TRBV5-4 and TRBJ2-7; D uncertain. This CDR3 is built from 15 residues. V was clipped by 1 base and J by 0 bases, with 11 bases between them. Germline V gene sequence: CDR1 SGHNT, CDR2 YYREEE (reference sequence). Written as DNA, the CDR3 is TGTGCCAGCAGCTTGTCTCCCGGAGCCTCCTACGAGCAGTACTTC. This codes for CASSLSPGASYEQYF. Full variable domain (rest looked up from reference TRBV5-4 and TRBJ2-7): ETGVTQSPTHLIKTRGQQVTLRCSSQSGHNTVSWYQQALGQGPQFIFQYYREEENGRGNFPPRFSGLQFPNYSSELNVNALELDDSALYLCASSLSPGASYEQYFGPGTRLTVT.

This clone was observed once. The rearrangement joins TRBV7-9 to TRBJ2-7; 8 bases align to TRBD1. Unmatched junction bases numbered 10, after V lost 4 bases and J lost 5 bases. The germline V gene has CDR1 SEHNR and CDR2 FQNEAQ (reference sequence). The CDR3 has 15 amino acids. CDR3 loop: CASSSDREGNHEQYF. The CDR3, as DNA: TGTGCCAGCAGCTCGGACAGGGAAGGCAACCACGAGCAGTACTTC.

This sequence joins TRBV9 and TRBJ2-7, with 9 bases matching TRBD1. Germline values: CDR1 SGDLS, CDR2 YYNGEE. V shed 4 bases, J shed 6 bases, and the junction held 11 bases outside the gene matches. The CDR3 runs to 15 residues. The CDR3 nucleotides are TGTGCCAGCAGCATCACCGGGACAGGGACGGCCGAGCAGTACTTC. Translated: CASSITGTGTAEQYF. The complete variable domain, with remaining parts taken from reference TRBV9 and TRBJ2-7, reads DSGVTQTPKHLITATGQRVTLRCSPRSGDLSVYWYQQSLDQGLQFLIQYYNGEERAKGNILERFSAQQFPDLHSELNLSSLELGDSALYFCASSITGTGTAEQYFGPGTRLTVT.

V usage is TRBV7-2 and J usage is TRBJ2-1; TRBD1 matches 8 bases. The CDR3 length is 12 residues. The J segment lost 14 bases and the V segment lost 5 bases, leaving 8 bases of the junction unmatched. CDR1 is SGHTA and CDR2 is FQGNSA in the germline V gene. The DNA for the CDR3 is TGTGCCAGCAGCGCGAACCGGGACAGGAAGTTCTTC. It yields the protein CASSANRDRKFF.